Shown below are 28 T cell receptor beta chains from a single sample sequenced in a study of blood T cell repertoires in COVID-19. Profiling relied on immunoSEQ multiplex PCR, and the TCRdb table lists in-frame clones only, not all of them. The sample holds roughly 100,000 clones, about four fifths seen once. Source material: peripheral blood. The receptors were gathered from a woman older than 75 with acute or convalescent COVID-19.

The J gene is TRBJ2-2, the V gene TRBV5-1, with TRBD2 as a possible D gene (5 bases). The V end was cut by 5 bases, the J end by 0 bases, with 8 bases between. The germline V gene encodes CDR1 SGHRS and CDR2 YFSETQ. CDR3 length equals 14 residues. The CDR3 DNA sequence: TGCGCCAGCAGTTCTAGCCCGAACACCGGGGAGCTGTTTTTT. Its protein product is CASSSSPNTGELFF.

This clone appeared a single time. This rearrangement joins TRBV27 to TRBJ1-6, with D possibly being TRBD1 (5 bases). In germline, CDR1 is MNHEY, CDR2 SMNVEV (reference sequence). The CDR3 runs 15 residues. Trimming removed 6 bases from V and 6 bases from J, with 15 bases in between. This CDR3 is CASRIQAAFNSPLHF. CDR3 in DNA: TGTGCCAGCAGGATACAGGCTGCATTTAATTCACCCCTCCACTTT.

The CDR3 reads CASRDRGPTDTQYF. The CDR3 DNA follows: TGTGCCAGCAGGGACAGGGGGCCGACAGATACGCAGTATTTT. The chain couples TRBV6-5 to TRBJ2-3; 11 bases match TRBD1. V dropped 6 bases and J dropped 3; count of bases not matched to a gene: 2. Germline V gene sequence: CDR1 MNHEY, CDR2 SVGAGI. The CDR3 is 14 amino acids.

The chain combines TRBV6-2 or TRBV6-3 with TRBJ2-7; the match to TRBD2 covers 15 bases. The CDR3 has 19 residues. Germline trimming cut 4 bases from V and 2 bases from J; bases unmatched to any gene: 12. Per germline, CDR1 MNHEY and CDR2 SVGEGT. Here the CDR3 reads CASSLTSGLAGGNTYEQYF. The CDR3 bases are TGTGCCAGCAGTTTAACCTCGGGACTAGCGGGAGGTAATACCTACGAGCAGTACTTC.

The chain has TRBV28 and TRBJ1-6; D unclear. Trimming cost V 6 bases and J 7 bases, with 7 bases left between them. Per germline, CDR1 MDHEN and CDR2 SYDVKM. The CDR3 consists of 12 residues. This CDR3 reads CASSGENSPLHF. CDR3 nucleotides: TGTGCCAGCAGCGGTGAGAATTCACCCCTCCACTTT.

The chain recombines TRBV5-1 with TRBJ1-2; maybe TRBD1 (6 bases). V was trimmed by 3 bases and J by 4 bases, leaving 13 bases between them. This CDR3 spans 14 amino acids. In germline, CDR1 is SGHRS, CDR2 YFSETQ. The DNA of the CDR3 is TGCGCCAGCAGCTCCCAGGGGTCTAGCTATGGCTACACCTTC. It is translated as CASSSQGSSYGYTF.

This chain connects TRBV11-3 to TRBJ1-1; D gene unclear. Germline V gives CDR1 SGHNT, CDR2 YENEEA. This CDR3 has 13 amino acids. Trimming cost V 0 bases and J 5 bases, with 7 bases left between them. The CDR3 region is CASSLEVRTEAFF. CDR3 nucleotides: TGTGCCAGCAGCTTAGAGGTGAGGACTGAAGCTTTCTTT.

This chain joins TRBV18 and TRBJ2-7, with unresolved D. Per the germline V gene, CDR1 is KGHSH and CDR2 is LQKENI. V lost 3 bases and J 3 bases, leaving 9 bases between the germline ends. This CDR3 has 13 residues. The DNA of the CDR3 is TGTGCCAGCTCACCTAGTACGGGCTACGAGCAGTACTTC. It codes for CASSPSTGYEQYF.

The chain employs TRBV19 and TRBJ1-4, with 8 bases lining up with TRBD1. The junction had 3 bases not matched to a gene; V was cut back by 3 bases and J by 0 bases. Germline V gene sequence: CDR1 LNHDA, CDR2 SQIVND (reference sequence). The CDR3 length is 16 residues. CDR3 DNA: TGTGCCAGTAGTATGCAGGGGGCAGCAACTAATGAAAAACTGTTTTTT. Translated: CASSMQGAATNEKLFF.

The V and J genes are TRBV15 and TRBJ2-1; perhaps TRBD2 as D (5 bases). The CDR3 sequence is 15 residues long. The V end lost 0 bases, the J end lost 6 bases, and 12 bases lay between the germline ends. Germline CDR1 and CDR2: LNHNV and YYDKDF (reference sequence). The CDR3 sequence: CATSRDLQRTNEQFF. The CDR3 region has the DNA TGTGCCACCAGCAGAGATCTCCAGCGGACCAATGAGCAGTTCTTC.

Written as DNA, the CDR3 is TGTGCCAGGAGCCACCTAGCGGGAGGGGGAGATACGCAGTATTTT. This codes for CARSHLAGGGDTQYF. The chain uses TRBV28 and TRBJ2-3; 12 bases agree with TRBD2. CDR1 MDHEN and CDR2 SYDVKM come from the germline V gene. With 9 bases clipped from V and 5 bases from J, the junction kept 9 bases outside the gene matches. The CDR3 loop spans 15 amino acids.

This sequence joins TRBV6-5 and TRBJ2-7, with D possibly TRBD1 on 6 matching bases. The CDR3 extends over 14 amino acids. V lost 6 bases and J lost 4, with 16 bases in between. Germline-derived CDR1 and CDR2 are MNHEY and SVGAGI. The CDR3 here is CASRVNRDTYEQYF. In nucleotides, the CDR3 is TGTGCCAGCAGGGTTAACCGGGACACTTACGAGCAGTACTTC.

This rearrangement joins TRBV7-8 to TRBJ1-5, with 9 bases identical to TRBD1. The CDR3 loop spans 15 amino acids. CDR1 is SGHVS and CDR2 is FQNEAQ in the germline V gene. Trimming cost V 7 bases and J 7 bases; bases outside gene matches: 11. For the CDR3, the DNA is TGTGCCAGCACCCCGGGACAGGGTCTTGGGCAGCCCCAGCATTTT. It encodes CASTPGQGLGQPQHF.

V usage is TRBV10-2 and J usage is TRBJ1-1, with 10 positions matching TRBD1. This CDR3 has 14 residues. The germline CDR1 and CDR2 sequences are WSHSY and SAAADI. V lost 3 bases to trimming and J lost 3 bases; unmatched junction nucleotides: 1. DNA for the CDR3: TGCGCCAGCAGTGAAGGACAGGGGGACACTGAAGCTTTCTTT. Translated: CASSEGQGDTEAFF.

This chain uses TRBV5-1 with TRBJ1-1; D gene ambiguous. Germline V gene lookup returns CDR1 SGHRS and CDR2 YFSETQ. The CDR3 has 13 residues. V lost 2 bases and J lost 5, with 10 bases in between. Written as DNA, the CDR3 is TGCGCCAGCAGCTTTAAACAGACGACTGAAGCTTTCTTT. This codes for CASSFKQTTEAFF.

In the case of this clone: Other nucleotide sequences in the sample specify the same CDR3. V and J are TRBV24-1 and TRBJ1-1; 8 nucleotides match TRBD1. This CDR3 spans 14 amino acids. From germline, CDR1 is KGHDR and CDR2 SFDVKD. The V gene end was trimmed by 7 bases and the J gene end by 1 base; junction bases not matched to a gene: 4. Written as DNA, the CDR3 is TGTGCCACCAGAGGCGGACAGGGGAACACTGAAGCTTTCTTT. This sequence encodes CATRGGQGNTEAFF.

The rearrangement uses TRBV5-1 and TRBJ2-3, with D perhaps TRBD1 (6 bases). The CDR3 is made up of 14 amino acids. The V gene's germline CDR1 is SGHRS and CDR2 YFSETQ. With 6 bases removed from V and 2 bases from J, the gap between germline ends came to 13 bases. The CDR3, as DNA: TGCGCCAGCAACAGGGACGGTACCACAGATACGCAGTATTTT. It yields the protein CASNRDGTTDTQYF.

This clone has a handful of counts. The rearrangement uses TRBV12-3 or TRBV12-4 and TRBJ2-2, with D unclear. V lost 3 bases to trimming and J lost 6 bases, with 8 bases between them. This CDR3 comprises 13 residues. In DNA form, the CDR3 reads TGTGCCAGCAGTTTTTCTTCGGCCGGGGAGCTGTTTTTT. Its translation is CASSFSSAGELFF.

V gene TRBV2 combines with J gene TRBJ2-7; TRBD2 matches 9 bases. The CDR3 loop spans 14 amino acids. V lost 6 bases to trimming and J lost 7 bases; unmatched junction nucleotides: 10. The germline gives CDR1 SNHLY, CDR2 FYNNEI. CDR3 region: CASRQPGLAGEQYV. In DNA form, the CDR3 reads TGTGCCAGCAGGCAACCGGGACTAGCTGGAGAGCAGTACGTC.

The CDR3 nucleotides are TGTGCCAGCAGCGCCGACAGGGAGAAGTGGGAGACCCAGTACTTC. Its protein product is CASSADREKWETQYF. This chain links TRBV7-8 with TRBJ2-5, with TRBD1 matching over 7 bases. Looked up from germline, CDR1 is SGHVS and CDR2 is FQNEAQ. After removal of 5 bases from V and 5 bases from J, the junction contained 11 bases not matched to a gene. This CDR3 is built from 15 residues.

The table lists this clone with a few counts. V gene TRBV30 combines with J gene TRBJ2-1, with 9 bases aligning to TRBD2. The CDR3 sequence is 12 residues long. V lost 4 bases, J lost 7 bases, and 2 bases stayed unmatched. Germline CDR1 and CDR2: GTSNPN and SVGIG (reference sequence). CDR3 protein: CAWTSGANEQFF. CDR3 in DNA: TGTGCCTGGACTAGCGGGGCAAATGAGCAGTTCTTC.

The gene calls are TRBV12-3 or TRBV12-4 and TRBJ1-2, with D perhaps TRBD1 (5 bases). The CDR3 contains 13 residues. Trimming shortened V by 6 bases and J by 8 bases, and 16 bases separated the two germline ends. CDR3 sequence reads: CASRTDTYVGYTF. The CDR3 bases are TGTGCCAGCAGGACAGATACTTATGTAGGCTACACCTTC.

The V and J genes are TRBV27 and TRBJ1-6; D perhaps matches TRBD1 (5 bases). The length of the CDR3 is 13 residues. The germline CDR1 and CDR2 sequences are MNHEY and SMNVEV (reference sequence). Trimming cost V 4 bases and J 6 bases, with 7 bases left between them. The CDR3 DNA follows: TGTGCCAGCAGTTACGGGGGTAATTCACCCCTCCACTTT. Translated: CASSYGGNSPLHF.

J is TRBJ1-1 and V is TRBV3-1 (or the pseudogene TRBV3-2), with unresolved D. V was cut by 1 base and J by 1 base, with 10 bases left in between. CDR3 length: 15 residues. The germline V gene encodes CDR1 LGHDT and CDR2 YNNKEL (reference sequence). CDR3 coding DNA: TGTGCCAGCAGCCAAGGGTCAAGAGGGAACACTGAAGCTTTCTTT. Translation gives CASSQGSRGNTEAFF.

The chain is built from TRBV28 and TRBJ2-1; 11 bases are shared with TRBD2. V shed 5 bases and J 0 bases; nucleotides not matched to a gene: 6. Germline loops: CDR1 MDHEN, CDR2 SYDVKM. The CDR3 covers 17 residues. In nucleotides, the CDR3 is TGTGCCAGCAGTCTCCTAGCGGGAGGAAGCTCCTACAATGAGCAGTTCTTC. Encoded protein: CASSLLAGGSSYNEQFF. The variable domain in full, completed from reference TRBV28 and TRBJ2-1, reads DVKVTQSSRYLVKRTGEKVFLECVQDMDHENMFWYRQDPGLGLRLIYFSYDVKMKEKGDIPEGYSVSREKKERFSLILESASTNQTSMYLCASSLLAGGSSYNEQFFGPGTRLTVL.

This rearrangement joins TRBV24-1 to TRBJ2-2, with 8 bases that match TRBD2. V shed 3 bases and J 1 base; nucleotides not matched to a gene: 0. Germline V gene sequence: CDR1 KGHDR, CDR2 SFDVKD. The CDR3 has 15 amino acids. CDR3 loop: CATSDTSGNTGELFF. Here the CDR3 DNA reads TGTGCCACCAGTGATACTAGCGGGAACACCGGGGAGCTGTTTTTT.

The CDR3 DNA is TGTGCCAGCAGCTCAACCCTGCTAGCGGGAGGTGAGAATGAGCAGTTCTTC. Encoded protein: CASSSTLLAGGENEQFF. J is TRBJ2-1 and V is TRBV5-4; 11 bases align to TRBD2. This CDR3 is 17 amino acids long. Trimming cost V 3 bases and J 7 bases; bases outside gene matches: 12. Per the germline V gene, CDR1 is SGHNT and CDR2 is YYREEE (reference sequence).

The V and J genes are TRBV4-1 and TRBJ2-1; possibly TRBD2 for D (6 bases). CDR1 and CDR2 (germline): MGHRA, YSYEKL. The CDR3 runs to 16 residues. Trimming took 4 bases from V and 6 from J, leaving 19 bases between them. CDR3 residues: CASSPAAGRSSNEQFF. DNA for the CDR3: TGCGCCAGCAGCCCAGCGGCGGGAAGGTCGTCCAATGAGCAGTTCTTC.